This T cell receptor (beta chain) was retrieved from a study of Ad26.COV2.S vaccination and SARS-CoV-2 variants. Study information: Among those in the COV1001 Ad26.COV2.S trial arm was the donor. The authors gave Ad26.COV2.S intramuscularly, either once or twice 56 days apart.

V lost 6 bases to trimming and J lost 3 bases, with 9 bases between them. The CDR3 covers 12 residues. From germline, CDR1 is SQVTM and CDR2 ANQGSEA. Turning to this clone: Its specificity is not known. The sample holds other DNA sequences that translate to the same CDR3.

Sequencing was performed with immunoSEQ multiplex PCR; in TCRdb, only in-frame clones are kept and a portion is missing. The sample contains a few hundred thousand clones, around 91% of which appear only once. Findings and limits, study-wide: Vaccine and placebo recipients had comparable breadth of non-spike TCRs.

Stated treatment: roughly 20 received Ad26.COV2.S at low or high dose, single or two shots; about five received placebo; per-sample allocation not given. Sampling was performed 63 days after the first vaccine or placebo injection. Wuhan-strain spike was delivered by a replication-incompetent Ad26 vector. The J gene is TRBJ2-1, the V gene TRBV29-1; D may be TRBD2 (6 bases). Specimen: peripheral blood, collected in a trial of Ad26.COV2.S vaccine versus placebo. The TCR was taken from a person aged 18-65 years who received the Ad26.COV2.S COVID-19 vaccine or a placebo. The CDR3 loop reads CSVARGYNEQFF. Here the CDR3 DNA reads TGCAGCGTGGCGCGGGGCTACAATGAGCAGTTCTTC.